This TCR beta chain was identified in a study of Graves' ophthalmopathy and Graves' hyperthyroidism. For repertoire sequencing, the TCR beta CDR3 regions were amplified from RNA transcripts. Scientists carried out first-round RT-PCR using HTBI primers and then a second-round multiplex PCR. Each CDR3 protein gets one entry after TCRdb re-called the multiplex PCR reads with MiXCR. The profile shows over 650,000 distinct CDR3 sequences, about 41% of them singletons. Looked up from germline, CDR1 is SGDLS and CDR2 is YYNGEE. This CDR3 spans 13 amino acids. Trimming took 1 base from V and 3 from J; bases not matched to a gene: 0. This clonotype was seen at least ten times.

The TCR comes from an adult man with Graves' ophthalmopathy. The sequencing input was peripheral blood. This rearrangement joins TRBV9 to TRBJ2-5; TRBD1 agrees at 7 bases. CDR3 in DNA: TGTGCCAGCAGCGTAACAGGGGAAGAGACCCAGTACTTC. As protein: CASSVTGEETQYF.